Shown below are 20 T cell receptor beta chains from a single sample sequenced in a study of cytomegalovirus exposure and HLA in healthy donors. Method: immunoSEQ multiplex PCR; TCRdb's copy keeps in-frame clones and lacks some. The sample has some 110,000 clones, about 93% seen once. Sequenced input: PBMCs. These receptor sequences come from a young woman in good health and CMV-seronegative.

The V and J genes are TRBV2 and TRBJ1-1, with D perhaps TRBD1 (5 bases). CDR3 length equals 13 residues. Looked up from germline, CDR1 is SNHLY and CDR2 is FYNNEI. Trimming shortened V by 7 bases and J by 4 bases, and 13 bases separated the two germline ends. The CDR3, as DNA: TGTGCCAGCATAAGGCAGGGAGGCACTGAAGCTTTCTTT. Protein product: CASIRQGGTEAFF. The whole variable domain, filled in from reference TRBV2 and TRBJ1-1, reads EPEVTQTPSHQVTQMGQEVILRCVPISNHLYFYWYRQILGQKVEFLVSFYNNEISEKSEIFDDQFSVERPDGSNFTLKIRSTKLEDSAMYFCASIRQGGTEAFFGQGTRLTVV.

V usage is TRBV6-1 and J usage is TRBJ1-5, with D perhaps matching TRBD1 (6 bases). Germline V lookup: CDR1 MNHNS, CDR2 SASEGT. Trimming removed 5 bases from V and 0 bases from J, with 14 bases in between. The CDR3 is 16 amino acids. The CDR3 reads CASSQDQTGSNQPQHF. CDR3 sequence (DNA): TGTGCCAGCAGTCAAGATCAGACAGGTAGCAATCAGCCCCAGCATTTT.

The chain uses TRBV30 and TRBJ2-7; TRBD2 agrees at 7 bases. The V gene's germline CDR1 is GTSNPN and CDR2 SVGIG (reference sequence). V gave up 2 bases and J gave up 1 base; unmatched junction bases: 8. The CDR3 spans 15 residues. DNA for the CDR3: TGTGCCTGGAGTCAACGGGGGGTGGGGTCCTACGAGCAGTACTTC. Protein sequence: CAWSQRGVGSYEQYF.

The gene calls are TRBV7-3 and TRBJ1-2; 8 bases agree with TRBD1. The CDR3 sequence is 16 residues long. V shed 5 bases and J 0 bases; nucleotides not matched to a gene: 8. Looked up from germline, CDR1 is SGHTA and CDR2 is FQGTGA. The CDR3 here is CASSPGQGAANYGYTF. The CDR3 nucleotides are TGTGCCAGCAGCCCGGGTCAGGGGGCAGCTAACTATGGCTACACCTTC.

This clone was counted a single time. This chain links TRBV5-1 with TRBJ1-5, with no clear D. Germline CDR1 reads SGHRS; CDR2 reads YFSETQ. Trimming stripped 0 bases from V and 6 bases from J, with 13 bases between. This CDR3 has 15 amino acids. CDR3 bases: TGCGCCAGCAGCTTGGCCGGGAAGGGAGGTCAGCCCCAGCATTTT. The encoded protein is CASSLAGKGGQPQHF. Complete variable domain (other parts from reference TRBV5-1 and TRBJ1-5): KAGVTQTPRYLIKTRGQQVTLSCSPISGHRSVSWYQQTPGQGLQFLFEYFSETQRNKGNFPGRFSGRQFSNSRSEMNVSTLELGDSALYLCASSLAGKGGQPQHFGDGTRLSIL.

The chain couples TRBV4-1 to TRBJ2-3, with a possible D match to TRBD1 (6 bases). Between the trimmed V and J ends, which lost 0 bases and 2 bases, there was a span of 9 bases. The CDR3 is 15 amino acids. Germline loops: CDR1 MGHRA, CDR2 YSYEKL. The CDR3 protein is CASSQDGTYTDTQYF. In nucleotides, the CDR3 is TGCGCCAGCAGCCAAGATGGGACATACACAGATACGCAGTATTTT.

This rearrangement joins TRBV18 to TRBJ2-4; 8 bases line up with TRBD1. The CDR3 sequence is 19 residues long. J gave up 2 bases and V 0 bases, and 12 bases lay outside the gene matches. In germline, CDR1 is KGHSH, CDR2 LQKENI. The CDR3 loop reads CASSPPLAGGGGTKNIQYF. The CDR3 DNA reads as TGTGCCAGCTCACCACCCCTGGCAGGGGGCGGTGGGACCAAAAACATTCAGTACTTC.

A few counts support this clone. The J gene is TRBJ2-1, the V gene TRBV19; the D is unclear. V was cut by 1 base and J by 5 bases, with 9 bases left in between. The CDR3 covers 14 residues. Germline CDR1 LNHDA, CDR2 SQIVND (reference sequence). The CDR3 DNA reads TGTGCCAGTAGTATAGGCAGGCAGAACAATGAGCAGTTCTTC. Its translation: CASSIGRQNNEQFF.

The rearrangement joins TRBV27 to TRBJ2-7; 7 bases align to TRBD2. This CDR3 region has 17 residues. Germline values: CDR1 MNHEY, CDR2 SMNVEV (reference sequence). Trimming took 5 bases from V and 1 from J; bases not matched to a gene: 14. CDR3 coding DNA: TGTGCCAGCAGTCCCATTCTCGGCGCGGGGGAATCCTACGAGCAGTACTTC. Translation gives CASSPILGAGESYEQYF.

V is TRBV30 and J is TRBJ1-6; D uncertain. Deletions cut 1 base from V and 8 bases from J, with 21 bases between. The CDR3 spans 17 residues. Germline CDR1 reads GTSNPN; CDR2 reads SVGIG (reference sequence). Here the CDR3 reads CAWSGARVAGSDSPLHF. In DNA form, the CDR3 reads TGTGCCTGGAGTGGCGCCCGGGTGGCTGGCAGTGATTCACCCCTCCACTTT.

The rearrangement joins TRBV30 to TRBJ2-7; the match to TRBD1 covers 8 bases. The CDR3 spans 12 residues. CDR1 GTSNPN and CDR2 SVGIG come from the germline V gene (reference sequence). V shed 5 bases and J 4 bases; nucleotides not matched to a gene: 4. CDR3 coding DNA: TGTGCCTGGTCTCAGGGGGCTTACGAGCAGTACTTC. Its protein product is CAWSQGAYEQYF.

J is TRBJ1-4 and V is TRBV2; possibly TRBD1 for D (5 bases). Between the trimmed V and J ends, which lost 4 bases and 7 bases, there was a span of 16 bases. From germline, CDR1 is SNHLY and CDR2 FYNNEI. The CDR3 is 15 amino acids. CDR3 sequence: CASSGRQFGGEKLFF. Written as DNA, the CDR3 is TGTGCCAGCAGTGGACGACAGTTCGGGGGTGAAAAACTGTTTTTT.

The chain couples TRBV7-9 to TRBJ2-7; weak D call: TRBD2 (5 bases). V lost 5 bases and J 5 bases, leaving 19 bases between the germline ends. CDR1 is SEHNR, CDR2 FQNEAQ, per germline (reference sequence). This CDR3 contains 15 residues. The CDR3 DNA follows: TGTGCCAGCAGCACCACGGGGAACCCTCTCCACGAGCAGTACTTC. Its protein product is CASSTTGNPLHEQYF.

The V gene is TRBV7-3, the J gene TRBJ2-5; 8 positions agree with TRBD2. CDR1 is SGHTA, CDR2 FQGTGA, per germline. J was trimmed by 13 bases and V by 0 bases; bases with no gene match: 13. CDR3 length: 15 residues. Here the CDR3 reads CASSLTTAGAEKPYF. The CDR3 DNA reads TGTGCCAGCAGCTTAACAACAGCGGGAGCAGAGAAGCCGTACTTC. Together with reference TRBV7-3 and TRBJ2-5, the CDR3 gives the full variable domain: GAGVSQTPSNKVTEKGKYVELRCDPISGHTALYWYRQSLGQGPEFLIYFQGTGAADDSGLPNDRFFAVRPEGSVSTLKIQRTERGDSAVYLCASSLTTAGAEKPYFGPGTRLLVL.

The genes are TRBV30 and TRBJ2-7; D is unresolved. Germline assignment: CDR1 GTSNPN and CDR2 SVGIG (reference sequence). Trimming took off 8 bases at V and 0 bases at J, with 14 bases between the two ends. The CDR3 spans 13 residues. CDR3 coding DNA: TGTGCCCGGTCCGAGCCTCTCTCCTACGAGCAGTACTTC. Amino acid sequence: CARSEPLSYEQYF.

V is TRBV7-2 and J is TRBJ2-1, with 9 bases identical to TRBD1. The CDR3 totals 13 residues. CDR1 and CDR2 from the germline V gene are SGHTA and FQGNSA. The ends lost 3 bases at V and 14 bases at J; junction bases unmatched: 8. The CDR3 DNA is TGTGCCAGCAGCTTGCGGACAGGGGAAAGAAAGTTCTTC. Residues: CASSLRTGERKFF.

The J gene is TRBJ2-7, the V gene TRBV18, with TRBD2 matching over 13 bases. Trimming removed 6 bases from V and 5 bases from J; junction bases left unmatched: 13. Germline CDR1 KGHSH, CDR2 LQKENI. The CDR3 loop spans 17 amino acids. Here the CDR3 reads CASSPQSGLAGADEQYF. The CDR3 coding sequence is TGTGCCAGCTCCCCCCAGAGCGGACTAGCGGGGGCGGACGAGCAGTACTTC.

The chain recombines TRBV20-1 with TRBJ1-2; D not resolved. The CDR3 is 11 residues long. CDR1 DFQATT and CDR2 SNEGSKA come from the germline V gene (reference sequence). V lost 4 bases and J lost 1, with 4 bases in between. The DNA of the CDR3 is TGCAGTGCTACGGGTAACTATGGCTACACCTTC. It specifies CSATGNYGYTF.

The V call is TRBV5-1, the J call TRBJ2-5, with D possibly being TRBD1 (6 bases). Per germline, CDR1 SGHRS and CDR2 YFSETQ. The CDR3 is made up of 11 amino acids. Between the trimmed V and J ends, which lost 4 bases and 5 bases, there was a span of 6 bases. The CDR3 DNA reads as TGCGCCAGCAGCCAGGGGGAGACCCAGTACTTC. Translating gives CASSQGETQYF.

The chain has TRBV27 and TRBJ2-2; no clear D. V was shortened by 6 bases and J by 3 bases, with 5 bases between the two germline ends. The CDR3 is 12 residues long. Germline CDR1 MNHEY, CDR2 SMNVEV (reference sequence). CDR3 amino acids: CASRSYTGELFF. In DNA form, the CDR3 reads TGTGCCAGCAGATCCTACACCGGGGAGCTGTTTTTT.